The 24 T cell receptor beta chains in this list originate from one sample, sequenced in a study of cytomegalovirus exposure and HLA in healthy donors. It was with 60 Vbeta and 13 Jbeta primers that the PCR ran. This table comes from immunoSEQ multiplex PCR, and its TCRdb copy is limited to in-frame clones, with some not included. The repertoire holds about 180,000 clones, with roughly 79% as singletons. Sample: PBMCs. These receptors came from a woman between 18 and 30 years old in good health and CMV-seropositive.

The V and J genes are TRBV28 and TRBJ1-3; 8 bases align to TRBD1. Germline assignment: CDR1 MDHEN and CDR2 SYDVKM. V lost 8 bases and J lost 0; bases outside the gene matches: 6. The CDR3 runs 15 residues. The CDR3 loop is CASLGGQASGNTIYF. In DNA form, the CDR3 reads TGTGCCAGCTTGGGGGGACAGGCCTCTGGAAACACCATATATTTT.

V and J are TRBV5-4 and TRBJ1-1; 9 nucleotides line up with TRBD1. This CDR3 is built from 16 residues. The J segment lost 6 bases and the V segment lost 4 bases, leaving 13 bases of the junction unmatched. Germline V lookup: CDR1 SGHNT, CDR2 YYREEE (reference sequence). The CDR3 reads CASSLPFRDRVAEAFF. The CDR3 region has the DNA TGTGCCAGCAGCCTCCCCTTCCGGGACAGGGTTGCTGAAGCTTTCTTT.

J is TRBJ1-1 and V is TRBV11-2, with a possible D match to TRBD1 (5 bases). The CDR3 runs to 12 residues. Trimming cost V 5 bases and J 5 bases, with 9 bases left between them. Germline-derived CDR1 and CDR2 are SGHAT and FQNNGV. CDR3: CASSPGGTEAFF. The CDR3 coding sequence is TGTGCCAGCAGCCCGGGGGGAACTGAAGCTTTCTTT.

Details on this clone: The junction and the germline gene differ at one end; a read error may be behind it. The DNA for the CDR3 is TGCAGCGTTGGCGAGGGACAGGCCTCCAACGAGCAGTACTTC. Translation gives CSVGEGQASNEQYF. The V call is TRBV29-1, the J call TRBJ2-7; 8 nucleotides line up with TRBD1. CDR3 length: 14 residues. The germline V gene encodes CDR1 SQVTM and CDR2 ANQGSEA.

The V and J genes are TRBV11-1 and TRBJ1-2; 10 positions match TRBD1. The germline V gene encodes CDR1 SGHAT and CDR2 FQDESV (reference sequence). J was trimmed by 4 bases and V by 5 bases; bases with no gene match: 10. The CDR3 is made up of 16 amino acids. DNA of the CDR3: TGTGCCAGCAGCCTGGGGGACAGGGGTCATTCCTATGGCTACACCTTC. Amino acids: CASSLGDRGHSYGYTF.

The chain links TRBV7-2 to TRBJ2-1; D might be TRBD1 (5 bases). From germline, CDR1 is SGHTA and CDR2 FQGNSA. The CDR3 contains 14 residues. Trimming shortened V by 6 bases and J by 2 bases, and 11 bases separated the two germline ends. This CDR3 reads CASRQDSPYNEQFF. The CDR3 DNA is TGTGCCAGCAGACAAGACAGTCCCTACAATGAGCAGTTCTTC. The variable domain in full, with the rest retrieved from reference TRBV7-2 and TRBJ2-1, is GAGVSQSPSNKVTEKGKDVELRCDPISGHTALYWYRQSLGQGLEFLIYFQGNSAPDKSGLPSDRFSAERTGGSVSTLTIQRTQQEDSAVYLCASRQDSPYNEQFFGPGTRLTVL.

V usage is TRBV7-2 and J usage is TRBJ2-3; possible D gene TRBD2, 6 bases. This CDR3 is 17 amino acids long. With 0 bases removed from V and 3 bases from J, the gap between germline ends came to 16 bases. Germline V gene data show CDR1 as SGHTA and CDR2 as FQGNSA. CDR3 protein: CASSLATGAGITDTQYF. CDR3 in DNA: TGTGCCAGCAGCTTAGCTACAGGAGCGGGCATAACAGATACGCAGTATTTT.

The chain couples TRBV7-9 to TRBJ2-7, with a tentative D call TRBD2 (5 bases). This CDR3 region has 16 residues. The germline gives CDR1 SEHNR, CDR2 FQNEAQ (reference sequence). The ends were cut back, 5 bases at V and 3 bases at J, with 20 bases in the middle. This CDR3 reads CASSPFLRGLYYEQYF. CDR3 coding DNA: TGTGCCAGCAGCCCCTTCTTGAGAGGGCTCTACTACGAGCAGTACTTC.

CDR3 residues: CASSSSGYSNQPQHF. The CDR3 coding sequence is TGTGCCAGCAGTTCGTCAGGGTATAGCAATCAGCCCCAGCATTTT. The V gene is TRBV28, the J gene TRBJ1-5; D might be TRBD1 (5 bases). Germline loops: CDR1 MDHEN, CDR2 SYDVKM. This CDR3 comprises 15 residues. V was clipped by 4 bases and J by 0 bases, with 10 bases between them.

This clone was recorded many times. This chain links TRBV21-1 with TRBJ1-2. TRBV21-1 is a pseudogene locus. The CDR3 loop spans 13 amino acids. The CDR3 protein is CASSKDLSHGYTF. The CDR3 coding sequence is TGTGCCAGCAGCAAAGATCTTTCTCATGGCTACACCTTC.

This rearrangement joins TRBV5-8 to TRBJ2-5, with 8 bases aligning to TRBD1. This CDR3 is 16 amino acids long. Germline loops: CDR1 SGHTS, CDR2 YDEGEE. Unmatched junction bases numbered 14, after V lost 4 bases and J lost 6 bases. Here the CDR3 DNA reads TGTGCCAGCAGCCCCAACCAGGGGGCCGGGGAAAAGACCCAGTACTTC. Protein product: CASSPNQGAGEKTQYF.

This rearrangement joins TRBV6-1 to TRBJ2-7, with TRBD2 matching over 13 bases. The germline CDR1 and CDR2 sequences are MNHNS and SASEGT. This CDR3 has 14 residues. Trimming cost V 10 bases and J 6 bases; bases outside gene matches: 9. Written as DNA, the CDR3 is TGTGCCATGACTAGCGGGGGGCCTCCCCGCGAGCAGTACTTC. This sequence encodes CAMTSGGPPREQYF.

The chain carries TRBV7-2 and TRBJ1-5; 7 bases fit TRBD1. After removal of 4 bases from V and 5 bases from J, the junction contained 5 bases not matched to a gene. Germline V CDR1 and CDR2: SGHTA, FQGNSA. The CDR3 consists of 14 residues. CDR3 sequence (DNA): TGTGCCAGCAGCTCAGGGGGTGGTCATCAGCCCCAGCATTTT. It encodes CASSSGGGHQPQHF.

This clone appeared a single time. The chain employs TRBV7-6 and TRBJ2-4, with 9 bases that match TRBD2. Germline V gives CDR1 SGHVS, CDR2 FNYEAQ. The J segment lost 14 bases and the V segment lost 2 bases, leaving 16 bases of the junction unmatched. The CDR3 spans 16 residues. The CDR3 here is CASSLTYSGGGEGKYF. CDR3 nucleotide sequence: TGTGCCAGCAGCTTAACCTATAGCGGGGGTGGTGAGGGGAAGTACTTC.

The CDR3 here is CASSSEGADTQYF. In DNA, the CDR3 is TGTGCCAGCAGCTCCGAGGGGGCAGATACGCAGTATTTT. This chain connects TRBV11-3 to TRBJ2-3; tentatively, D is TRBD1 (6 bases). This CDR3 comprises 13 residues. Looked up from germline, CDR1 is SGHNT and CDR2 is YENEEA. Trimming shortened V by 4 bases and J by 4 bases, and 9 bases separated the two germline ends.

This clone was found a few times. The V call is TRBV10-3, the J call TRBJ2-7; the match to TRBD2 covers 13 bases. The CDR3 loop spans 16 amino acids. Per germline, CDR1 ENHRY and CDR2 SYGVKD. The V gene end was trimmed by 6 bases and the J gene end by 3 bases; junction bases not matched to a gene: 8. Here the CDR3 reads CAIRTGTSGEDYEQYF. The DNA of the CDR3 is TGTGCCATCAGGACCGGGACTAGCGGGGAAGACTACGAGCAGTACTTC.

CDR3 nucleotides: TGTGCCAGCAGTTTCGGGGGAGGCTACGAGCAGTACTTC. Translated: CASSFGGGYEQYF. The J gene is TRBJ2-7, the V gene TRBV27, with TRBD2 as a possible D gene (6 bases). CDR1 and CDR2 from the germline V gene are MNHEY and SMNVEV (reference sequence). The CDR3 has 13 amino acids. V dropped 3 bases and J dropped 3 bases, with 9 bases sitting between them.

V usage is TRBV6-6 and J usage is TRBJ2-1; D might be TRBD2 (5 bases). The CDR3 extends over 12 amino acids. Trimming pared 2 bases from V and 8 bases from J, leaving 7 bases between. Germline assignment: CDR1 MNHNY and CDR2 SVGAGI (reference sequence). DNA for the CDR3: TGTGCCAGCAGTTACACGGGATATGAGCAGTTCTTC. This translates into CASSYTGYEQFF.

The rearrangement links TRBV5-6 to TRBJ1-1, with D possibly TRBD1 on 5 matching bases. The V and J ends lost 3 bases and 3 bases respectively, with 12 bases between them. This CDR3 contains 14 residues. CDR1 is SGHDT and CDR2 is YYEEEE in the germline V gene. The chain's CDR3 is CASSWDRGHTEAFF. The CDR3 DNA follows: TGTGCCAGCAGCTGGGATAGGGGTCACACTGAAGCTTTCTTT.

The CDR3 spells CASSISELRSAEQYF. The CDR3 region has the DNA TGTGCCAGCAGCATTTCCGAGCTACGGTCTGCCGAGCAGTACTTC. The chain joins TRBV7-2 to TRBJ2-7, with D uncertain. The germline V and J ends were trimmed by 5 bases and 6 bases, with 20 bases remaining between them. The CDR3 runs to 15 residues. Germline-derived CDR1 and CDR2 are SGHTA and FQGNSA.

This clone has more than one count but fewer than ten. The V and J genes are TRBV6-1 and TRBJ2-7, with 10 positions matching TRBD1. V gave up 6 bases and J gave up 2 bases; unmatched junction bases: 1. The CDR3 extends over 13 amino acids. The germline V gene has CDR1 MNHNS and CDR2 SASEGT. DNA of the CDR3: TGTGCCAGCAGGACAGGGGGCCCCTACGAGCAGTACTTC. The encoded protein is CASRTGGPYEQYF.

V usage is TRBV2 and J usage is TRBJ1-1, with D maybe TRBD1 (6 bases). The CDR3 runs to 14 residues. Germline V gene lookup returns CDR1 SNHLY and CDR2 FYNNEI. Trimming took 8 bases from V and 6 from J, leaving 19 bases between them. CDR3 bases: TGTGCCAGCCCCACAGGGAGAGAGGTCCCTGAAGCTTTCTTT. Translating it yields CASPTGREVPEAFF. The entire variable domain, with the rest obtained from reference TRBV2 and TRBJ1-1, is as follows: EPEVTQTPSHQVTQMGQEVILRCVPISNHLYFYWYRQILGQKVEFLVSFYNNEISEKSEIFDDQFSVERPDGSNFTLKIRSTKLEDSAMYFCASPTGREVPEAFFGQGTRLTVV.

This chain connects TRBV7-9 to TRBJ1-1; D ambiguous. From germline, CDR1 is SEHNR and CDR2 FQNEAQ (reference sequence). Trimming stripped 3 bases from V and 1 base from J, with 12 bases between. The length of the CDR3 is 15 residues. In nucleotides, the CDR3 is TGTGCCAGCAGCTTCAGTCTAGATAGGAACACTGAAGCTTTCTTT. This codes for CASSFSLDRNTEAFF.

This clone was detected only a few times. This chain uses TRBV5-6 with TRBJ2-7; TRBD1 aligns across 7 bases. Germline V gene lookup returns CDR1 SGHDT and CDR2 YYEEEE. V was clipped by 1 base and J by 2 bases; unmatched bases: 9. The CDR3 loop spans 16 amino acids. The CDR3 DNA is TGTGCCAGCAGCTTGACCCCAGGGGGAAGGACCTACGAGCAGTACTTC. This translates into CASSLTPGGRTYEQYF.